This TCR beta chain is drawn from a study of T cell repertoires in cytomegalovirus infection (dated by TCRdb to the late 2010s). The study in broad terms: Recently identified HLA-C-restricted CMV epitopes, whose presentation resists viral immunomodulation, were targeted by peptide stimulations together with well-studied HLA-B-restricted epitopes. The HLA type of each donor mattered for the analysis, because public TCR beta signatures pointed to carriage of CMV infection along with the matching HLA type. General findings and caveats noted by the study authors: The ex vivo response was dominated by HLA-C-restricted CMV-specific TCR beta clonotypes, which also provided the single most frequent clonotype in two of eight donors. Carriers of CMV infection plus the relevant HLA type were discriminated by the cumulative frequency of public TCR beta family members in the study cohort and in an independent approximately 360-donor cohort.

The sequencing machine was an Illumina HiSeq 1500. The public sequencing data were trimmed at Q25 with fastp and processed into clonotypes with MiXCR by TCRdb, which kept only in-frame beta chains. Rows merge per CDR3 protein into single entries with the most common DNA and genes. This sample comprises approximately 1,000,000 distinct CDR3 sequences, about 33% of them detected only once. The ten largest clones take up 13% of the sample. The CDR3 starts with the cysteine, ends with the phenylalanine, and has 13 residues. Of the read, only the CDR3 DNA is kept; its 39 bases are in frame from base 1. From the germline V gene, CDR1 is LGHNT and CDR2 is FRNRAP. V gives up 3 bases and J gives up 1 base, and the segment between their germline ends measures 7 bases. Regarding this clonotype: The specificity of this receptor is unknown. Per-base quality was not reported, and no clone a single base away is much larger than it.

According to the study, the label for this sample's treatment or condition signals: in vitro stimulation with specific CMV peptide epitopes to enrich CMV-specific T cells. This specimen was cultured CD8+ T cells from PBMCs, taken from culture after CMV antigen stimulation. This receptor was identified in a human donor in good health (CMV status not recorded). Some clones in this sample may be carry-over from other donors' samples. The chain was built from TRBV12-5 and TRBJ2-7; too little of a D gene remains to name it. CDR3 loop: CASGLVSSYEQYF. The DNA sequence is as follows: TGTGCTAGTGGTTTAGTCAGTTCCTACGAGCAGTACTTC. The variable domain in full, with residues beyond the CDR3 obtained from the reference TRBV12-5 and TRBJ2-7 genes, is DARVTQTPRHKVTEMGQEVTMRCQPILGHNTVFWYRQTMMQGLELLAYFRNRAPLDDSGMPKDRFSAEMPDATLATLKIQPSEPRDSAVYFCASGLVSSYEQYFGPGTRLTVT.